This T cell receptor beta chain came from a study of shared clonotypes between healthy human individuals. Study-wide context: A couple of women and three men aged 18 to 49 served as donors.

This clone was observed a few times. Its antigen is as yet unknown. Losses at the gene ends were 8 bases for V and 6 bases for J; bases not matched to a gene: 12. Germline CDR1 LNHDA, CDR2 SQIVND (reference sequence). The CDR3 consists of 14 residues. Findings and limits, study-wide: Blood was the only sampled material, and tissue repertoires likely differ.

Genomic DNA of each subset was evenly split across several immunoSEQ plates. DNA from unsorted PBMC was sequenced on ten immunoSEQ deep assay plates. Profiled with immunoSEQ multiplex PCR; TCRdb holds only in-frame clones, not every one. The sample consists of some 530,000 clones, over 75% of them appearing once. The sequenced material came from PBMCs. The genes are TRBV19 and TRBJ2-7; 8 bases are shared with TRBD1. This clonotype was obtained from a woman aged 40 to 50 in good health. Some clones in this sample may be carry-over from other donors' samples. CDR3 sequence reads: CASSIGTGPFEQYF. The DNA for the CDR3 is TGTGCCAGTTCCATCGGGACAGGACCTTTCGAGCAGTACTTC.